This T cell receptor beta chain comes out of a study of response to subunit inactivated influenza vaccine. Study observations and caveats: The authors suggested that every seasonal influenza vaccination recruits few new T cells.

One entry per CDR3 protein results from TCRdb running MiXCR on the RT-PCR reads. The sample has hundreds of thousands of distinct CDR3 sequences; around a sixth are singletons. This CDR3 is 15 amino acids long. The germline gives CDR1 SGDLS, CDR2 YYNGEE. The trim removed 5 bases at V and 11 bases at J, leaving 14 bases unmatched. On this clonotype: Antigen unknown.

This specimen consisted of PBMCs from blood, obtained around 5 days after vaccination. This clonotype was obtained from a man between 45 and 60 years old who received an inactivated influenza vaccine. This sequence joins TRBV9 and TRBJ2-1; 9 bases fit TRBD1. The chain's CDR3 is CASSAQGTGNRKQFF. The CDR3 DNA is TGTGCCAGCAGTGCCCAAGGGACAGGGAACAGGAAGCAGTTCTTC.